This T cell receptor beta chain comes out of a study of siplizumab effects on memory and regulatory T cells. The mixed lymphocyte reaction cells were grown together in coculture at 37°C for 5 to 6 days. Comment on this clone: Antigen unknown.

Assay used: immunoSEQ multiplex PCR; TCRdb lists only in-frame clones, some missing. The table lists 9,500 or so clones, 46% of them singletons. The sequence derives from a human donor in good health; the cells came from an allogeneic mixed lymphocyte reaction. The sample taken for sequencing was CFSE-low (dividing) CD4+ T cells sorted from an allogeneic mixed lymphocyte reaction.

In nucleotides, the CDR3 is TGTGCCAGCAGTCTTACTTTCTATGGCTACACCTTC. Translated: CASSLTFYGYTF. The chain links TRBV28 to TRBJ1-2; D not resolved. CDR3 length equals 12 residues. Germline V gives CDR1 MDHEN, CDR2 SYDVKM. V lost 5 bases, J lost 4 bases, and 8 bases lay in between.